The 14 T cell receptor beta chains listed next were all sequenced from one sample in a study of blood T cells in healthy people across ages (dated by TCRdb to the mid-2010s). The library came from 5' RACE. Sequencing used an Illumina HiSeq 2500. A second roughly 6 to 12 cycle PCR used a sample-barcoded 5' primer and a J-beta primer mix. TCRdb cleaned the public reads at Q25 with fastp, built clones with MiXCR and kept in-frame beta chains. Here each entry gathers all rows of one CDR3 protein and keeps the most common genes and DNA. The sample records about 680,000 distinct CDR3 sequences, around 49% of which are singletons. The ten largest clones add up to 25% to 35% of the sample. Sample: blood. Source of these receptors: a woman aged 55-70 years in good health.

V gene TRBV29-1 combines with J gene TRBJ2-4; 8 bases agree with TRBD1. This CDR3 has 17 residues. With V trimmed by 4 bases and J by 1 base, 12 bases remained unmatched. CDR1 is SQVTM and CDR2 is ANQGSEA in the germline V gene. The CDR3 here is CSVVPTTGVSAKNIQYF. The CDR3 nucleotides read TGCAGCGTTGTACCGACGACAGGGGTTTCGGCCAAAAACATTCAGTACTTC.

The chain recombines TRBV2 with TRBJ2-3; TRBD2 is a possible D gene (6 bases). Trimming stripped 6 bases from V and 2 bases from J, with 15 bases between. This CDR3 contains 15 residues. CDR1 is SNHLY and CDR2 is FYNNEI in the germline V gene. CDR3: CASRRYTGLTDTQYF. CDR3 bases: TGTGCCAGCAGGCGTTATACGGGACTCACAGATACGCAGTATTTT. Using reference TRBV2 and TRBJ2-3 for the parts outside the CDR3, the full variable domain is EPEVTQTPSHQVTQMGQEVILRCVPISNHLYFYWYRQILGQKVEFLVSFYNNEISEKSEIFDDQFSVERPDGSNFTLKIRSTKLEDSAMYFCASRRYTGLTDTQYFGPGTRLTVL.

This chain uses TRBV29-1 with TRBJ2-3, with D tentatively TRBD1 (6 bases). Germline CDR1 SQVTM, CDR2 ANQGSEA. Trimming pared 4 bases from V and 5 bases from J, leaving 13 bases between. This CDR3 is built from 13 residues. CDR3 residues: CSVGGRGVDTQYF. CDR3 nucleotide sequence: TGCAGCGTTGGGGGCAGGGGAGTAGATACGCAGTATTTT.

The V gene is TRBV7-6, the J gene TRBJ1-1; perhaps TRBD1 as D (5 bases). The CDR3 length is 16 residues. Germline V gene sequence: CDR1 SGHVS, CDR2 FNYEAQ. Trimming stripped 5 bases from V and 4 bases from J, with 20 bases between. CDR3 in DNA: TGTGCCAGCAGCCGCGGGGCGGATATGGGTAGCACTGAAGCTTTCTTT. Translating gives CASSRGADMGSTEAFF.

V is TRBV2 and J is TRBJ2-5; D possibly corresponds to TRBD1 (6 bases). From germline, CDR1 is SNHLY and CDR2 FYNNEI. The CDR3 length is 13 residues. The germline V and J ends were trimmed by 4 bases and 8 bases, with 14 bases remaining between them. The DNA for the CDR3 is TGTGCCAGCAGTGGGACAGAGCAAGGAACCCAGTACTTC. Amino acids: CASSGTEQGTQYF.

This clonotype appeared a few times. CDR3 loop: CASSWRGAPDTQYF. The CDR3 nucleotides read TGTGCCAGCAGTTGGAGGGGTGCCCCAGATACGCAGTATTTT. The rearrangement uses TRBV28 and TRBJ2-3; D possibly corresponds to TRBD2 (6 bases). The germline V gene encodes CDR1 MDHEN and CDR2 SYDVKM. V was trimmed by 4 bases and J by 4 bases, leaving 12 bases between them. CDR3 size: 14 residues.

The chain uses TRBV7-2 and TRBJ1-1; D gene ambiguous. Germline V CDR1 and CDR2: SGHTA, FQGNSA. V lost 6 bases, J lost 0 bases, and 11 bases lay in between. The CDR3 covers 14 residues. In DNA form, the CDR3 reads TGTGCCAGCAGGAGTGCCCCCATGAACACTGAAGCTTTCTTT. This encodes CASRSAPMNTEAFF. Based on the CDR3 plus reference TRBV7-2 and TRBJ1-1, the full variable domain is GAGVSQSPSNKVTEKGKDVELRCDPISGHTALYWYRQSLGQGLEFLIYFQGNSAPDKSGLPSDRFSAERTGGSVSTLTIQRTQQEDSAVYLCASRSAPMNTEAFFGQGTRLTVV.

This clonotype was observed at least ten times. The rearrangement joins TRBV29-1 to TRBJ2-5; TRBD1 agrees at 8 bases. The CDR3 spans 14 residues. Germline CDR1 reads SQVTM; CDR2 reads ANQGSEA. J lost 11 bases, V lost 5 bases, and 16 bases had no gene match. The CDR3 nucleotides are TGCAGCGTTAGTTTCGGGACAGGAGTATCGGAGCAGTACTTC. It yields the protein CSVSFGTGVSEQYF.

The chain carries TRBV28 and TRBJ2-5; unclear D gene. V lost 6 bases and J 2 bases, leaving 19 bases between the germline ends. CDR1 and CDR2 from the germline V gene are MDHEN and SYDVKM. This CDR3 has 16 residues. CDR3 DNA: TGTGCCAGCAGCTCAGGATGGCCGAGAGAGCAAGAGACCCAGTACTTC. Its protein is CASSSGWPREQETQYF.

This chain uses TRBV20-1 with TRBJ1-1; tentatively, D is TRBD1 (6 bases). Germline V CDR1 and CDR2: DFQATT, SNEGSKA (reference sequence). The V end lost 0 bases, the J end lost 5 bases, and 16 bases lay between the germline ends. The CDR3 covers 15 residues. This CDR3 reads CSARDRAGVGTEAFF. CDR3 coding DNA: TGCAGTGCTAGAGATAGGGCAGGGGTTGGGACTGAAGCTTTCTTT.

This sequence joins TRBV20-1 and TRBJ2-1, with 10 bases identical to TRBD2. V was pared by 3 bases and J by 9 bases, with 17 bases of the junction left unmatched. This CDR3 is built from 17 residues. Germline V gene lookup returns CDR1 DFQATT and CDR2 SNEGSKA (reference sequence). The CDR3 here is CSASPPESGRAGSEQFF. The CDR3 DNA reads as TGCAGTGCTAGTCCGCCGGAGAGCGGGAGGGCTGGGAGTGAGCAGTTCTTC.

V and J are TRBV3-1 and TRBJ2-4; TRBD1 agrees at 9 bases. The better agreement between TRBJ2-7 and the DNA end casts doubt on the J call. Germline V gene lookup returns CDR1 LGHDT and CDR2 YNNKEL (reference sequence). The CDR3 is 17 residues long. The CDR3 nucleotides read TGTGCCAGCAGCCAGAAGACCGGGGACAGGGTCCCTTACGAGCAGTACTTC. Translating gives CASSQKTGDRVPYEQYF.

CDR3 DNA sequence: TGTGCTGCAGTACAGGGCTGGGGCTACGAGCAGTACTTC. Translating it yields CAAVQGWGYEQYF. This chain connects TRBV30 to TRBJ2-7, with D possibly being TRBD1 (6 bases). Germline V CDR1 and CDR2: GTSNPN, SVGIG (reference sequence). CDR3 size: 13 residues.

The chain joins TRBV29-1 to TRBJ2-3; D ambiguous. V lost 4 bases and J 8 bases, leaving 22 bases between the germline ends. The CDR3 sequence is 15 residues long. Germline-derived CDR1 and CDR2 are SQVTM and ANQGSEA. The CDR3 reads CSVGDPSRPGGTQYF. The CDR3 bases are TGCAGCGTTGGAGATCCAAGCAGGCCTGGTGGTACGCAGTATTTT.